The TCR beta chain under discussion was sequenced for a study of cytomegalovirus exposure and HLA in healthy donors. PCR employed 60 Vbeta and 13 Jbeta primers. Generated by immunoSEQ multiplex PCR, the TCRdb table keeps only in-frame clones and is missing some. The repertoire holds about 200,000 clones, with more than 75% as singletons. The CDR3 has 16 residues. The germline CDR1 and CDR2 sequences are MGHRA and YSYEKL. V gave up 2 bases and J gave up 9 bases, with 19 bases separating them. The sequenced material came from PBMCs. This chain links TRBV4-1 with TRBJ2-2; a weak D match, TRBD1 (5 bases). The receptor comes from a man between 35 and 55 years old in good health and CMV-seropositive. The CDR3 DNA sequence: TGCGCCAGCAGCCAATTGGACATGGGCTTTTCCCGGGAGCTGTTTTTT. Its translation: CASSQLDMGFSRELFF.